A selection of T cell receptor beta chains follows, all from one sample in a study of blood T cell repertoires in COVID-19. Assay: immunoSEQ multiplex PCR; the TCRdb copy retains only in-frame clones and omits some. The sample gives roughly 110,000 clones, more than 65% of which show up once; 1.5% to 1.8% is in the top ten. Sequenced input: peripheral blood. The source is a man aged 50 or older with acute or convalescent COVID-19. Each CDR3 is given with its conserved first and last residue. D genes are given only for firm matches. Clone size is given for some rows only: seen once, a few or many times, or a class if the clone is expanded.

clone size,V gene,D gene,J gene,CDR3 DNA,CDR3 protein
few,TRBV28,TRBD1,TRBJ1-1,TGTGCCAGCAGCACCCCGGGACAGGGGACTTCGGGAGCTTTCTTT,CASSTPGQGTSGAFF
-,TRBV30,-,TRBJ1-6,TGTGCCTGGAGCAACGCCAGGGCGAACTCCTATAATTCACCCCTCCACTTT,CAWSNARANSYNSPLHF
-,TRBV19,-,TRBJ1-5,TGTGCCAGCCGACACCGTAGCAATCAGCCCCAGCATTTT,CASRHRSNQPQHF
-,TRBV13,-,TRBJ2-3,TGTGCCAGCAGCCCGCTCCTCCACAGGGACTACACAGATACGCAGTATTTT,CASSPLLHRDYTDTQYF
once,TRBV9,TRBD1,TRBJ1-1,TGTGCCAGCAGCGTTGACAGGGGAATGAACACTGAAGCTTTCTTT,CASSVDRGMNTEAFF
-,TRBV10-3,-,TRBJ2-3,TGTGCCATCAGCCCTACCCTTACAGGGCCCCGTACGCAGTATTTT,CAISPTLTGPRTQYF
-,TRBV6-6,TRBD1,TRBJ1-2,TGTGCCAGCAGTTACACAGACAGGGGTATTTCTGGCTACACCTTC,CASSYTDRGISGYTF
-,TRBV5-1,TRBD1,TRBJ2-3,TGCGCCAGCAGCTCTACAGGGGCAGATACGCAGTATTTT,CASSSTGADTQYF
-,TRBV5-1,-,TRBJ1-1,TGCGCCAGCACCTTGCAGGGTTACACTGAAGCTTTCTTT,CASTLQGYTEAFF
-,TRBV9,-,TRBJ1-3,TGTGCCAGCAGCGTGGGACATCCGACCCGAAACACCATATATTTT,CASSVGHPTRNTIYF
-,TRBV5-1,TRBD1,TRBJ1-1,TGCGCCAGCAGCTTGGGACAGGGGGGAACTGAAGCTTTCTTT,CASSLGQGGTEAFF
-,TRBV6-5,-,TRBJ1-2,TGTGCCAGCAGCGTGGACACTTACTATGGCTACACCTTC,CASSVDTYYGYTF
-,TRBV9,TRBD1,TRBJ2-5,TGTGCCAGCAGCGCCAAAAACAGGGGGCGAGAGACCCAGTACTTC,CASSAKNRGRETQYF
-,TRBV20-1,-,TRBJ1-1,TGCAGTCGGGGATCCAACACTGAAGCTTTCTTT,CSRGSNTEAFF
-,TRBV4-2,TRBD2,TRBJ2-2,TGTGCCAGCAGCCGCGGGACCGCGGGGGGGCTGGGCGGGGAGCTGTTTTTT,CASSRGTAGGLGGELFF
-,TRBV5-6,-,TRBJ2-5,TGTGCCAGCAGCTTTGTACAGGGTGGGGTGACCCAGTACTTC,CASSFVQGGVTQYF
few,TRBV6-5,-,TRBJ2-7,TGTGCCACCAGATCCGGACAGATCTACGAGCAGTACTTC,CATRSGQIYEQYF
-,TRBV7-9,-,TRBJ1-1,TGTGCCAGCAGCTGGACAGAACACAACACTGAAGCTTTCTTT,CASSWTEHNTEAFF
-,TRBV11-2,-,TRBJ2-2,TGTGCCAGCAGCCAGAGGACAGCGACGAACACCGGGGAGCTGTTTTTT,CASSQRTATNTGELFF
-,TRBV3-1/TRBV3-2,-,TRBJ1-2,TGTGCCAGCAGCCAAGCTGACTACTATGGCTACACCTTC,CASSQADYYGYTF
-,TRBV9,TRBD2,TRBJ2-5,TGTGCCAGCAGCGTAGGGGCGGCAGCGGGGTCCCAGTACTTC,CASSVGAAAGSQYF
-,TRBV28,-,TRBJ1-3,TGTGCCAGCGCAGACCTGACAGACACCATATATTTT,CASADLTDTIYF
-,TRBV9,-,TRBJ1-2,TGTGCCAGCAGCGTAGTTTCTGGGCAGGGGAACTATGGCTACACCTTC,CASSVVSGQGNYGYTF
-,TRBV6-6,-,TRBJ1-1,TGTGCCAGCAGTTACTCGGAGGGTTACACTGAAGCTTTCTTT,CASSYSEGYTEAFF
-,TRBV30,TRBD1,TRBJ1-2,TGTGCCTGGAGTGTAGGACAGGGCAACTATGGCTACACCTTC,CAWSVGQGNYGYTF
-,TRBV11-2,-,TRBJ2-2,TGTGCCAGCAGCTTCTTAGGGGGCACCGGGGAGCTGTTTTTT,CASSFLGGTGELFF
-,TRBV6-6,TRBD1,TRBJ1-1,TGTGCCAGCAGTAAATCTTACGGGACAGTGAACACTGAAGCTTTCTTT,CASSKSYGTVNTEAFF
-,TRBV28,TRBD1,TRBJ2-7,TGTGCCAGCAGTAATCCGGGACAGGGAACCCACGAGCAGTACTTC,CASSNPGQGTHEQYF
-,TRBV6-5,-,TRBJ1-1,TGTGCCAGCAGGCCCGCAGGACTAAACACTGAAGCTTTCTTT,CASRPAGLNTEAFF
-,TRBV19,-,TRBJ1-6,TGTGCCAGTAGTATATCGCAGGGCAATTCACCCCTCCACTTT,CASSISQGNSPLHF
-,TRBV4-2,-,TRBJ1-2,TGTGCCAGCAGCCAAGATCTGGGCGGGGTTGGGGGAAGGGACGGCTACACCTTC,CASSQDLGGVGGRDGYTF
-,TRBV5-1,-,TRBJ1-1,TGCGCCAGCAGTCAGGGCGACCTCGGCACTGAAGCTTTCTTT,CASSQGDLGTEAFF
-,TRBV11-2,-,TRBJ2-1,TGTGCCAGCAGCTTTGGGGGGGGCTCATACAATGAGCAGTTCTTC,CASSFGGGSYNEQFF
-,TRBV5-1,TRBD1,TRBJ1-2,TGCGCCAGCAGCTTGGCTCAGGGGGACTACACCTTC,CASSLAQGDYTF
-,TRBV3-1/TRBV3-2,-,TRBJ2-2,TGTGCCAGCAGCCTCAATCTTGCGGGCGGCGGGGAGCTGTTTTTT,CASSLNLAGGGELFF
-,TRBV6-1,-,TRBJ1-1,TGTGCCAGCAGTGACCTAGGGGGAGAAGGTGAAGCTTTCTTT,CASSDLGGEGEAFF
few,TRBV5-1,TRBD1,TRBJ1-2,TGCGCCAGCAGCTTAGGGACAGGCGGCTATGGCTACACCTTC,CASSLGTGGYGYTF
few,TRBV6-5,-,TRBJ2-7,TGTGCCAGCAGGCCAGGCCCGGGGGAGCAGTACTTC,CASRPGPGEQYF
-,TRBV19,-,TRBJ1-2,TGTGCCAGTAGTAGGGGAGGGACCGAACTTAACTATGGCTACACCTTC,CASSRGGTELNYGYTF
-,TRBV7-3,TRBD1,TRBJ2-3,TGTGCCAGCAGCTCACAGGGGGCAACAGATACGCAGTATTTT,CASSSQGATDTQYF
-,TRBV7-8,TRBD2,TRBJ2-3,TGTGCCAGCAGCTTATTCTGGGCGGGGGGCCGCACAGATACGCAGTATTTT,CASSLFWAGGRTDTQYF
-,TRBV13,TRBD1,TRBJ2-2,TGTGCCAGCAGCCGACGCCCTCGGACAGGGCAAACCGGGGAGCTGTTTTTT,CASSRRPRTGQTGELFF
few,TRBV4-1,-,TRBJ1-2,TGCGCCAGCAGCCAAAGCGCCGGGGGGGCGGAAGAGTGGTTTGGCTACACCTTC,CASSQSAGGAEEWFGYTF
-,TRBV5-1,-,TRBJ1-4,TGCGCCAGCAGCTTGTACGCAGGGGCAACTAATGAAAAACTGTTTTTT,CASSLYAGATNEKLFF
-,TRBV24-1,-,TRBJ1-5,TGTGCCACCTCGGACACCCCTAGCAATCAGCCCCAGCATTTT,CATSDTPSNQPQHF
-,TRBV3-1/TRBV3-2,TRBD2,TRBJ2-7,TGTGCCAGCAGCCAAGAGGTTCCTAGCGGTATCCACGAGCAGTACTTC,CASSQEVPSGIHEQYF
-,TRBV19,-,TRBJ1-5,TGTGCCAGTAGTAAGGCCGAGACGGGGAATCAGCCCCAGCATTTT,CASSKAETGNQPQHF
once,TRBV9,TRBD1,TRBJ1-6,TGTGCCAGCAGGGAGACAGGGGGCATCTCACCCCTCCACTTT,CASRETGGISPLHF
-,TRBV4-1,-,TRBJ1-2,TGCGCCAGCAGCCAAGTCTGGACGGACTTGAATGGTGGCTACACCTTC,CASSQVWTDLNGGYTF
-,TRBV7-9,-,TRBJ2-6,TGTGCCAGCAGCTCCAGGGACACCGCTTGGGCCAACGTCCTGACTTTC,CASSSRDTAWANVLTF
-,TRBV3-1/TRBV3-2,TRBD2,TRBJ2-3,TGTGCCAGCAGCCAAAATATAGCGGGGGGCGGGGATACGCAGTATTTT,CASSQNIAGGGDTQYF
-,TRBV29-1,TRBD2,TRBJ2-4,TGCAGCGTTGTGGGAGGGGCGGCCAAAAACATTCAGTACTTC,CSVVGGAAKNIQYF
-,TRBV27,TRBD1,TRBJ1-6,TGTGCCAGCAGTGCCTACAGGGGTGGGACCTATAATTCACCCCTCCACTTT,CASSAYRGGTYNSPLHF
-,TRBV28,TRBD1,TRBJ1-6,TGTGCCAGCAGAATACGCGGGACAGGGGACAATTCACCCCTCCACTTT,CASRIRGTGDNSPLHF
-,TRBV10-3,TRBD1,TRBJ1-2,TGTGCCATCAGTGAGTCTAGGACAGGGAGCCCCGGAGGCTACACCTTC,CAISESRTGSPGGYTF